This T cell receptor beta chain was found in a study of cytomegalovirus exposure and HLA in healthy donors (dated by TCRdb to between 2016 and 2019). In terms of the full investigation: According to an earlier analysis of a few hundred of the donors, 150 million to 200 million T cells yielded some 110 million unique TCR beta sequences and 276 Gb of sequence data. Approximately 310 gigabases of sequencing data and tens of millions of unique TCR sequences were included in an early release covering over 600 HLA-typed donors. Of the 398 genotyped donors, 75% to 85% were placed in the genetic ancestry cluster associated with self-reported Caucasian donors. The study was designed to test whether signatures of past pathogen exposure could be identified by cataloging public T cell receptors. Using immunosequencing, the study profiled T cell repertoires from 500 to 800 subjects and related those repertoires to cytomegalovirus serostatus. Besides the first cohort of around 700 subjects, a separate validation cohort made up of 120 different subjects was used. The study combined high-throughput TCR immunosequencing, statistical association of individual TCRs with disease status, and machine learning to predict cytomegalovirus infection status. A later analysis re-examined previously published TCR beta repertoires from around 670 donors and added high-resolution HLA genotyping to investigate patterns of TCR occurrence. Rather than drawing on any new phenotypic data, the later analysis identified candidate immune exposures from TCR beta sequences and the way those sequences occurred across donors. An earlier analysis of some 500 of the donors applied high-throughput TCR beta sequencing to assess whether each TCR beta V gene segment acted as functional or pseudogenic. Alongside the repertoire data, information on donor age, sex, ethnicity and CMV serostatus was compiled. In a later genetic analysis, genome-wide SNP genotypes for about 55% of the roughly 700 donors were used, and that subset was treated as a discovery cohort. All discovery cohort repertoires had been generated using a single sequencing platform. Class I and class II HLA loci were covered by the typing at four-digit resolution. The number of typed donors differed by locus: roughly 620-630 for A, B, C, DRB1 and DQB1; some 540 for DQA1; about 600 for DPA1; and 450 to 480 for DPB1. Because of strong linkage in the cohort, five DR-DQ haplotypes were treated as single units for association and clustering. Among 398 genotyped donors of the cohort, an average of approximately 220,000 unique TCR beta nucleotide sequences was sequenced per donor, of which about 18% were non-productive.

The cohort comprised some 680 healthy bone marrow donors. All cohort members were sampled while nominally healthy, although unrecorded immune exposures were likely present. The donor tested CMV seropositive and was one of the 289 seropositive cohort members. Every donor gave a peripheral blood sample, and the peripheral blood mononuclear cells from that sample were used for TCR beta sequencing. The Qiagen DNeasy Blood Extraction Kit was used to extract genomic DNA from the blood cell samples. Overall study results and their limits: Cytomegalovirus status was reported to be diagnosed by the classifier with high specificity and sensitivity in both the original and validation cohorts. In a later analysis, some 17,000 TCR beta sequences were associated with specific HLA alleles at a false discovery rate of 0.05. In a later analysis, the rate of TCR association differed among HLA loci, with DRB1 alleles having the most associated TCRs and HLA-C alleles having the fewest. A further reported finding was that TCR beta sequences accurately predicted the HLA-A and HLA-B alleles for most subjects in the first cohort. Several of the top co-occurrence clusters appeared to be linked to parvovirus B19, influenza, CMV and Epstein-Barr virus, according to a later analysis. In a later genetic analysis, a missense DCLRE1C variant was associated with V-gene and J-gene trimming of TCR beta chains, and the association was replicated in an independent cohort. In vitro tests confirmed that a few of the cytomegalovirus-associated TCR beta chains recognize cytomegalovirus antigens. The presence/absence analyses assumed that sequencing depth was roughly uniform across donors, and that assumption may not be true. Most TCR sequences were seen in very few donors, while some public TCRs were found in many individuals. The authors suggested that the approach could potentially be extended to other disease states and immunological phenotypes. The cohort was sequenced for TCR beta chains only, and without alpha or paired-chain data the features that could be detected were limited. The study listed 164 TCR beta chains as associated with cytomegalovirus. According to a later genetic analysis, donors in an Asian-associated ancestry cluster had fewer N-insertions in productive TCRs than the approximately 670-donor mean. The sequencing pipeline was judged likely to have produced a cluster of highly shared sequence variants as a technical artifact. When HLA alleles, especially DR and DQ, strongly co-occurred, attributing TCR associations to individual alleles was difficult. CMV serostatus was the only immune exposure information available for the cohort. An earlier analysis of around 500 of the donors showed that most TCR beta V segments appeared in productive rearrangements either about 90% or about 30% of the time, which broadly matched IMGT annotations. Because the 87-base-pair reads could not distinguish some IMGT-functional V segments, including TRBV6-2 and TRBV6-3, those segments were excluded. The earlier analysis of a few hundred of the donors excluded over 15 rarely observed V segments, including chromosome 9 orphons, because counts were too low. A later analysis found that most CMV-associated TCR beta chains appeared HLA-restricted, with HLA associations seemingly driven largely by CMV exposure. HLA typing was unavailable for some donors at each locus, so association tests used only the typed subset. Linkage disequilibrium might explain the correlated functional status among segregating V segments, but an unknown experimental factor could not be ruled out. Compared with equally common non-associated chains, HLA-associated TCR beta chains in a later analysis were more clonally expanded and had lower generation probabilities.

Concerning this clone itself: Its antigen target is currently unknown. Per-nucleotide qualities are absent, and no much larger clonotype sits a single base away.

Libraries came from the immunoSEQ multiplex PCR assay. For the multiplex PCR, a mixture combining 60 forward primers for TCR Vbeta segments and 13 reverse primers for TCR Jbeta segments was used. A multiplex PCR assay on genomic DNA amplified the CDR3 region of rearranged TCR beta genes. On the Illumina HiSeq System, the amplified TCR beta libraries were sequenced as 87-base-pair reads. In the authors' own workflow: A later analysis counted tens of millions of unique TCR beta chains across the 650 to 800 repertoires, and around 9.9 million of these chains were shared by at least two donors. A nearest-neighbor algorithm error-corrected the raw reads and collapsed the reads into unique sequences, merging closely related sequences to remove PCR and sequencing errors. V, D and J gene segments were assigned by aligning CDR3 sequences to IMGT reference sequences. For a sequence to be retained, a match of at least six nucleotides to both a V gene segment and a J gene segment was required. Rearrangements were called productive when the CDR3 lacked stop codons and stayed in frame with V and J; all others were non-productive. Following IMGT convention, CDR3 was defined as the stretch from the second conserved V-encoded cysteine up to the conserved J-encoded phenylalanine. The earlier analysis of 587 of the donors excluded sequences that lacked an unambiguous match to a single V gene segment. In an earlier analysis of several hundred of the donors, V segments were called functional above 56.7% productive rearrangements and were called segregating when the between-donor standard deviation exceeded 5%. To diagnose cytomegalovirus status from the catalog of TCR beta chain sequences, a statistical classification framework was built. A later analysis assigned V and J genes by comparing TCR nucleotide sequences with IMGT/GENE-DB human TR gene sequences. A later analysis assigned CDR3 sequences and most-parsimonious VDJ recombination scenarios with the TCRdist pipeline. In a later analysis, each TCR beta chain was defined by its CDR3 amino acid sequence together with its V-gene family, and reads without a unique V-gene family were excluded. A later analysis removed several hundred highly shared, low-generation-probability nucleotide sequences to deal with suspected cross-contamination and a sequencing artifact. In a later analysis, a clonal expansion index for each public chain was calculated from normalized within-repertoire ranks of inferred template counts. In a later analysis, generation probabilities were computed with a VDJ recombination model fitted to out-of-frame rearrangements, and the resulting probabilities were checked against IGoR. Hypergeometric tests were used in a later analysis to score TCR-TCR, TCR-HLA and TCR-CMV co-occurrence, with a repertoire-size bias correction applied to the TCR pairs. A later analysis estimated false discovery rates by permuting HLA or CMV assignments 20 times. In a later analysis, co-occurring TCRs were grouped with DBSCAN, and TCRdist sequence similarity was added when clustering was performed within HLA-allele-positive subsets. Repertoires with fewer than 30,000 or more than 120,000 public chains, plus five repertoires with anomalous nucleotide sharing, were excluded from co-occurrence clustering. As stored in TCRdb, this immuneACCESS dataset retains in-frame rearrangements with V and J assigned. A fraction of the clones does not appear; measured against another copy, unresolved V genes explain less than half of the discrepancy, and the remainder lacks a known reason. D and trimming come from the DNA, and the V and J calls and clone size come from that table. The sample has approximately 210,000 clones on record, about 81% of them singletons. The ten largest clones take up 6% of the sample.

From the cysteine through the phenylalanine, the CDR3 covers 15 amino acids. This entry keeps only the CDR3 DNA: 45 bases, framed from base 1. In the germline V gene (reference sequence), CDR1 corresponds to LNHDA and CDR2 to SQIVND. Ends trimmed: V by 9 bases, J by 3 bases; bases unmatched to a gene: 11. The chain was built from TRBV19 and TRBJ2-3; TRBD2 lines up with 8 middle nucleotides. The material sequenced was PBMCs. The clonotype was recovered from a man aged 40-49 years in good health and CMV-seropositive. CDR3 reads: CASTYGTRGTDTQYF. The DNA sequence is TGTGCCAGCACGTACGGGACTAGGGGGACAGATACGCAGTATTTT.